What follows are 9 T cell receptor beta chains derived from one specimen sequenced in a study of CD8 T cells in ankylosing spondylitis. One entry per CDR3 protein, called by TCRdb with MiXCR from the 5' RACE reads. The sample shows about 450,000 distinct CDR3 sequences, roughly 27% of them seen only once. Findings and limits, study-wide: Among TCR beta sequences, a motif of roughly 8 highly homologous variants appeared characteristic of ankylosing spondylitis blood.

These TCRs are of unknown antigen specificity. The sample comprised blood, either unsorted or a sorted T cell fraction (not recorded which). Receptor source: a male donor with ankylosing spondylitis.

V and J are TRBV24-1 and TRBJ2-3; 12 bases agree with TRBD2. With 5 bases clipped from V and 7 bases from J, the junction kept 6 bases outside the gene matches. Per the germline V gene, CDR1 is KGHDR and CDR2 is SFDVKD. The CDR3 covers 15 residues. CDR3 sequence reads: CATSARLAGANTQYF. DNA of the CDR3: TGTGCCACCAGTGCCCGACTAGCGGGGGCGAATACGCAGTATTTT.

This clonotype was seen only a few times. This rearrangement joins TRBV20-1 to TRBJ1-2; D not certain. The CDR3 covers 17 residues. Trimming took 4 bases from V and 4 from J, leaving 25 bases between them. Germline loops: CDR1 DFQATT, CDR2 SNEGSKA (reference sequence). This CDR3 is CSAIGQLHEAILYGYTF. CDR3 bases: TGCAGTGCTATAGGCCAACTCCATGAGGCGATCCTCTATGGCTACACCTTC.

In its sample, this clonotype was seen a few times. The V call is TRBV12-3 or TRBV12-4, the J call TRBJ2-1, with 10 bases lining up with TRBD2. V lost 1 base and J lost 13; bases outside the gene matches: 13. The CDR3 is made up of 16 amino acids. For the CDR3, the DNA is TGTGCCAGCAGTTTAGGTCCGGGGAGCGGGAGGGCCATTCAGTTCTTC. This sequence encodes CASSLGPGSGRAIQFF.

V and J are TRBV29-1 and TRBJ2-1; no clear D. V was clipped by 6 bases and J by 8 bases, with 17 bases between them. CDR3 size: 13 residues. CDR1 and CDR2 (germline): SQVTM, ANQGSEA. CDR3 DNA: TGCAGCGTCAGGCCCCAAGCTGGCTATGAGCAGTTCTTC. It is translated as CSVRPQAGYEQFF.

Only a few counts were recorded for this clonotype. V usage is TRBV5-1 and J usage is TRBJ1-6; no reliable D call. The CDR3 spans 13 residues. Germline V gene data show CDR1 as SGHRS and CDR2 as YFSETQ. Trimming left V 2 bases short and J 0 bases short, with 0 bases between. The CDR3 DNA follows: TGCGCCAGCAGCTTCTCCTATAATTCACCCCTCCACTTT. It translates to CASSFSYNSPLHF.

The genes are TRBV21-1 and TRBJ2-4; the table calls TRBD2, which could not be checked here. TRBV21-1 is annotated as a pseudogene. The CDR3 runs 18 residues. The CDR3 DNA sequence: TGTGCCAGCAGCACAACTAGCGGGAGGGCCCTCGCCAAAAACATTCAGTACTTC. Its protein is CASSTTSGRALAKNIQYF.

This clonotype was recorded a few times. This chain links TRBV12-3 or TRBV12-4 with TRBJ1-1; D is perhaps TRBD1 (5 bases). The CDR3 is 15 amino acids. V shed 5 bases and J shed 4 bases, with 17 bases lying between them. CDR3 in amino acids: CASSAPAGVGTEAFF. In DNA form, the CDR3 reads TGTGCCAGCAGTGCCCCCGCGGGGGTAGGCACTGAAGCTTTCTTT.

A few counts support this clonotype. CDR3 DNA: TGTGCCAGCAGCTCCGGGACTAGCGGGCCCACAGATACGCAGTATTTT. Translation gives CASSSGTSGPTDTQYF. This chain links TRBV7-2 with TRBJ2-3; 12 nucleotides align to TRBD2. The CDR3 runs to 16 residues. The junction had 4 bases not matched to a gene; V was cut back by 4 bases and J by 2 bases. Germline CDR1 reads SGHTA; CDR2 reads FQGNSA.

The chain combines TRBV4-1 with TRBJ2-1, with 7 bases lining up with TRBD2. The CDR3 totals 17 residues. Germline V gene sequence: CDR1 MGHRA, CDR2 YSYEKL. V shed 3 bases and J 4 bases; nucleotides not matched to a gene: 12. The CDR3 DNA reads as TGCGCCAGCAGCCACATCCTAGCGGCTCCTCTTTACAATGAGCAGTTCTTC. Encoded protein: CASSHILAAPLYNEQFF.